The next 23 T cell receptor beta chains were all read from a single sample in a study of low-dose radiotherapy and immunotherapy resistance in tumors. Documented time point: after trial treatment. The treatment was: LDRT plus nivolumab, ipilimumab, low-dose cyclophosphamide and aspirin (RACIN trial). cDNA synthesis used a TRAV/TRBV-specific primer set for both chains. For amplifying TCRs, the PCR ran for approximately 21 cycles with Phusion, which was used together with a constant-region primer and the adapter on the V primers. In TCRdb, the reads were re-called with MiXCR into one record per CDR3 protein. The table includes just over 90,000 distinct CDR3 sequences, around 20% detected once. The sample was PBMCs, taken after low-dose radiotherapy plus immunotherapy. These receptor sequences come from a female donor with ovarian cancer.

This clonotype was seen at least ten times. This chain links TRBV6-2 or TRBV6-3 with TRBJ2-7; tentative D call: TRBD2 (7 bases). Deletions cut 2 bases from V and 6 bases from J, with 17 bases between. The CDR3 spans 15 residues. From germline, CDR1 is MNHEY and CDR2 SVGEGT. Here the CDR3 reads CASSYVGGGHGEQYF. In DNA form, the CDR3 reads TGTGCCAGCAGTTACGTGGGGGGGGGGCATGGCGAGCAGTACTTC.

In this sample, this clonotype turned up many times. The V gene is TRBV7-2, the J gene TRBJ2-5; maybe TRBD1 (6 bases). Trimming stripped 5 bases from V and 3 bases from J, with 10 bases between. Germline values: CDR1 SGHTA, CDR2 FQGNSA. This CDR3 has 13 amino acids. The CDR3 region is CASSAPGEETQYF. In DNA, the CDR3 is TGTGCCAGCAGCGCCCCAGGGGAAGAGACCCAGTACTTC.

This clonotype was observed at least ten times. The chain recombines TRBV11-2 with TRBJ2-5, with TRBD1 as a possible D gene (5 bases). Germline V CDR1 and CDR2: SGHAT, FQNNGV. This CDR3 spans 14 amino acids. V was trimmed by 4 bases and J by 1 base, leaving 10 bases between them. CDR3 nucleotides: TGTGCCAGCAGCTCGCGACAGACCCAAGAGACCCAGTACTTC. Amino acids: CASSSRQTQETQYF.

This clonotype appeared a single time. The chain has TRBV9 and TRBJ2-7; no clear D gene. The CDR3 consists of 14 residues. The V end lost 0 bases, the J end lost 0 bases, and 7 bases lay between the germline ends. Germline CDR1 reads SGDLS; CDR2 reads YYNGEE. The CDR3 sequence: CASSVATDSYEQYF. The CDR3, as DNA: TGTGCCAGCAGCGTAGCGACCGACTCCTACGAGCAGTACTTC. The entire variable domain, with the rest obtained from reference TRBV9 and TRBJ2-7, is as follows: DSGVTQTPKHLITATGQRVTLRCSPRSGDLSVYWYQQSLDQGLQFLIQYYNGEERAKGNILERFSAQQFPDLHSELNLSSLELGDSALYFCASSVATDSYEQYFGPGTRLTVT.

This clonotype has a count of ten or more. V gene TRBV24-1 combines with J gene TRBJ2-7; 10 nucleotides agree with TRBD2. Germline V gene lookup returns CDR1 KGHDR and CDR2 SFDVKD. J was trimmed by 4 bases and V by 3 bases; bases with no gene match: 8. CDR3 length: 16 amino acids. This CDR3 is CATSDPTAGGEYEQYF. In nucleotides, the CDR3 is TGTGCCACCAGTGATCCCACAGCGGGAGGGGAGTACGAGCAGTACTTC.

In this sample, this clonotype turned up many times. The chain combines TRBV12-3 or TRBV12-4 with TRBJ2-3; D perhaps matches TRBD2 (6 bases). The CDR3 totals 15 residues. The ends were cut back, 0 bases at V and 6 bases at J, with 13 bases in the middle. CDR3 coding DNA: TGTGCCAGCAGTTTAGCCCGACGGGGGAGGGATACGCAGTATTTT. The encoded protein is CASSLARRGRDTQYF.

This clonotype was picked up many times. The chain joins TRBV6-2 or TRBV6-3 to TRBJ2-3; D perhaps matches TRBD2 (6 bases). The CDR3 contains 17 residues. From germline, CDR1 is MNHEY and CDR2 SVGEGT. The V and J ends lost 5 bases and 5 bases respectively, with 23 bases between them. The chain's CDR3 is CASSRLGWDRGRDTQYF. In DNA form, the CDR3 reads TGTGCCAGCAGTCGTCTGGGTTGGGACCGGGGGAGAGATACGCAGTATTTT.

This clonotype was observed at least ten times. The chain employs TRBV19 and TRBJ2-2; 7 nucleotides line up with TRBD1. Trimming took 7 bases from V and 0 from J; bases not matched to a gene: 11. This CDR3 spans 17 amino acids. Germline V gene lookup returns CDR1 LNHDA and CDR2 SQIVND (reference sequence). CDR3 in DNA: TGTGCCAGTATTGACAGGGCAAACCCCACGAACACCGGGGAGCTGTTTTTT. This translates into CASIDRANPTNTGELFF.

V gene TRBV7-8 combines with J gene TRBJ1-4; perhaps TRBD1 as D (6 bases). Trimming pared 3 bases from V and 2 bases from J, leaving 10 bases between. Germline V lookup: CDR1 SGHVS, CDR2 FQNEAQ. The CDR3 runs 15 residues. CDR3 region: CASSFTGSTNEKLFF. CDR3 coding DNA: TGTGCCAGCAGCTTCACAGGGTCGACTAATGAAAAACTGTTTTTT.

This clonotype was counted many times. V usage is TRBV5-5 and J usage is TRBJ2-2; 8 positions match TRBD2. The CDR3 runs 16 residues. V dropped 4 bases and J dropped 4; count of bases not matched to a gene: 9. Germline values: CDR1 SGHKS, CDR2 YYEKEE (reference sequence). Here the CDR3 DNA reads TGTGCCAGCAGCGCGGGGGGAGGGCTGAGCACCGGGGAGCTGTTTTTT. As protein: CASSAGGGLSTGELFF.

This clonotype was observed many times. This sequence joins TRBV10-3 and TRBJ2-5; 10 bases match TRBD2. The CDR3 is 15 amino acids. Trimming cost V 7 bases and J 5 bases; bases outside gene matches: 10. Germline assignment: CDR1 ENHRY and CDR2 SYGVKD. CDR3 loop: CAIMIPSGSRETQYF. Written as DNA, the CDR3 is TGTGCCATCATGATTCCTAGCGGGAGTCGGGAGACCCAGTACTTC.

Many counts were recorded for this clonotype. CDR3: CASSRDSYNEQFF. CDR3 nucleotide sequence: TGTGCCAGCAGCCGGGACTCTTACAATGAGCAGTTCTTC. V gene TRBV7-3 combines with J gene TRBJ2-1; possibly TRBD2 for D (6 bases). This CDR3 is built from 13 residues. Trimming stripped 5 bases from V and 4 bases from J, with 9 bases between. Germline V gene data show CDR1 as SGHTA and CDR2 as FQGTGA.

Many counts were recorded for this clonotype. The DNA for the CDR3 is TGCGCCAGCAGCCAAGATCAAGGGACAGACCACTATGGCTACACCTTC. It encodes CASSQDQGTDHYGYTF. V gene TRBV4-1 combines with J gene TRBJ1-2; 7 nucleotides line up with TRBD1. The CDR3 spans 16 residues. The germline CDR1 and CDR2 sequences are MGHRA and YSYEKL. With 0 bases clipped from V and 3 bases from J, the junction kept 7 bases outside the gene matches.

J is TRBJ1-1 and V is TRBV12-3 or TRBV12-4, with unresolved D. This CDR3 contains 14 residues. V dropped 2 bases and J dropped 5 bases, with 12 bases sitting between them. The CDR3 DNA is TGTGCCAGCAGTTTAAGGGTTGGTATAACTGAAGCTTTCTTT. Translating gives CASSLRVGITEAFF.

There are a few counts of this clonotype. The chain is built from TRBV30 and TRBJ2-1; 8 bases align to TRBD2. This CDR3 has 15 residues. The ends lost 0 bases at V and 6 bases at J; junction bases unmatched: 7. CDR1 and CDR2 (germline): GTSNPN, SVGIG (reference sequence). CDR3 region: CAWSVQRGITNEQFF. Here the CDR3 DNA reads TGTGCCTGGAGTGTACAGCGGGGGATTACCAATGAGCAGTTCTTC.

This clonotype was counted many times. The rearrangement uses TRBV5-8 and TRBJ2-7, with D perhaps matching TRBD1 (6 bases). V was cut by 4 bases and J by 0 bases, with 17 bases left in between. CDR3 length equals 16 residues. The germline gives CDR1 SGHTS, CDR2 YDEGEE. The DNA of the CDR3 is TGTGCCAGCAGCCAAACCGGGACATACCTCTCCTACGAGCAGTACTTC. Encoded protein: CASSQTGTYLSYEQYF.

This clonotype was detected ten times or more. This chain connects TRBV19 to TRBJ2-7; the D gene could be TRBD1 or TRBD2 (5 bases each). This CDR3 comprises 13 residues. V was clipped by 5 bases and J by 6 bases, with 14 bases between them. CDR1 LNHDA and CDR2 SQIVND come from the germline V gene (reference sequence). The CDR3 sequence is CASSLKTGGEQYF. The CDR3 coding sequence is TGTGCCAGTAGTTTAAAAACAGGAGGCGAGCAGTACTTC.

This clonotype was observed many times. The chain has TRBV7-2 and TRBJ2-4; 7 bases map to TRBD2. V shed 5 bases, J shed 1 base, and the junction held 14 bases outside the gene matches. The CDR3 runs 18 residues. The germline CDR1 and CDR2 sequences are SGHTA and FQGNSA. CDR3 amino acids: CASSLGAGDALAKNIQYF. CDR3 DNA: TGTGCCAGCAGCCTCGGGGCGGGAGACGCCTTGGCCAAAAACATTCAGTACTTC. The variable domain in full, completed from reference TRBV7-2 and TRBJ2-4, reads GAGVSQSPSNKVTEKGKDVELRCDPISGHTALYWYRQSLGQGLEFLIYFQGNSAPDKSGLPSDRFSAERTGGSVSTLTIQRTQQEDSAVYLCASSLGAGDALAKNIQYFGAGTRLSVL.

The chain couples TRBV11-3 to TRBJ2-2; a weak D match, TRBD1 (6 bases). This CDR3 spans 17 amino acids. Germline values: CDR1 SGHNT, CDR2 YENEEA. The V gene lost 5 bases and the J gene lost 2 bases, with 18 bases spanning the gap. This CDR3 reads CASSISLGTTNTGELFF. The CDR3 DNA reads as TGTGCCAGCAGCATCTCCCTCGGGACAACCAACACCGGGGAGCTGTTTTTT. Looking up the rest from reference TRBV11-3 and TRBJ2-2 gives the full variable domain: EAGVVQSPRYKIIEKKQPVAFWCNPISGHNTLYWYLQNLGQGPELLIRYENEEAVDDSQLPKDRFSAERLKGVDSTLKIQPAELGDSAVYLCASSISLGTTNTGELFFGEGSRLTVL.

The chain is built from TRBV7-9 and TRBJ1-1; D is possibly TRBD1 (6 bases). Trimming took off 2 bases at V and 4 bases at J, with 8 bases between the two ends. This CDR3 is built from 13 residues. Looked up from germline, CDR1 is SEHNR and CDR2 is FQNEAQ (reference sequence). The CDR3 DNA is TGTGCCAGCAGCTTAATAGGGGGCACTGAAGCTTTCTTT. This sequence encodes CASSLIGGTEAFF.

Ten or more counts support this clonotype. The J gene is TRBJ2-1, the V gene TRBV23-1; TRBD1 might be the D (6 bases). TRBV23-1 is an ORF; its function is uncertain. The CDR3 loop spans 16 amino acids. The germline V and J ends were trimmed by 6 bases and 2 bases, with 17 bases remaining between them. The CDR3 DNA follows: TGCGCCAGCAGCCAAGTCTGGGGGACACCCTACAATGAGCAGTTCTTC. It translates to CASSQVWGTPYNEQFF.

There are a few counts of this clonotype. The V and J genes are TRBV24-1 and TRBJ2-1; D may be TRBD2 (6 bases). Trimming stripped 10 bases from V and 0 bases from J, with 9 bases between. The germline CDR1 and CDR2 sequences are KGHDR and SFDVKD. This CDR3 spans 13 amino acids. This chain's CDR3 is CATGEDSYNEQFF. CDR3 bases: TGTGCCACGGGGGAGGACTCCTACAATGAGCAGTTCTTC.

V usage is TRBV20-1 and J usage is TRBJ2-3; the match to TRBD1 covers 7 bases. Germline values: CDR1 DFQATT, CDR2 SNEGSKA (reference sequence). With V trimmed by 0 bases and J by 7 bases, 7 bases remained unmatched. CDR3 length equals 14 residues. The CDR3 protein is CSARDPGTANTQYF. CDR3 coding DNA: TGCAGTGCTAGAGATCCCGGGACAGCGAATACGCAGTATTTT.